The 7 T cell receptor beta chains reported below all come from one sample, sequenced in a study of OX40 agonist ivuxolimab in advanced cancers. Only in-frame clones appear in the TCRdb table, and some are missing; sequencing was by immunoSEQ multiplex PCR. The repertoire holds around 69,000 clones, with around 90% as singletons. This specimen consisted of CD4+ or CD8+ T cells sorted from blood, obtained in a trial of the OX40 agonist ivuxolimab. The receptors stem from an adult with an advanced solid tumor such as melanoma, head and neck, liver or kidney cancer.

V usage is TRBV2 and J usage is TRBJ1-6; possibly TRBD1 for D (5 bases). V lost 8 bases and J 7 bases, leaving 12 bases between the germline ends. CDR1 SNHLY and CDR2 FYNNEI come from the germline V gene. The CDR3 is made up of 13 amino acids. The DNA of the CDR3 is TGTGCCAGCCAAGGGGCGAGCAATTCACCCCTCCACTTT. Its protein product is CASQGASNSPLHF.

V usage is TRBV7-2 and J usage is TRBJ2-7; weak D call: TRBD2 (6 bases). CDR3 length: 15 amino acids. The V end lost 8 bases, the J end lost 2 bases, and 19 bases lay between the germline ends. The germline V gene encodes CDR1 SGHTA and CDR2 FQGNSA. CDR3 nucleotides: TGTGCCAGCCGTCCCGCGGGGAAGGCCACCTACGAGCAGTACTTC. Translating gives CASRPAGKATYEQYF.

This clone showed up just a few times. The chain couples TRBV4-1 to TRBJ2-7; 10 bases fit TRBD2. Germline V gene lookup returns CDR1 MGHRA and CDR2 YSYEKL. Trimming took 0 bases from V and 7 from J; bases not matched to a gene: 6. The CDR3 has 15 amino acids. CDR3 in DNA: TGCGCCAGCAGCCAAGAGGGGACTAGCGATAGGGAGCAGTACTTC. This codes for CASSQEGTSDREQYF.

The J gene is TRBJ2-7, the V gene TRBV7-9; TRBD1 aligns across 7 bases. Trimming at V came to 5 bases and at J to 2 bases, leaving 6 bases not matched to a gene. The CDR3 totals 14 residues. Germline lookup yields CDR1 SEHNR and CDR2 FQNEAQ (reference sequence). Here the CDR3 DNA reads TGTGCCAGCAGCGAATGGGACAGACCCTACGAGCAGTACGTC. Protein product: CASSEWDRPYEQYV.

The genes are TRBV7-6 and TRBJ2-2; D is perhaps TRBD1 (6 bases). This CDR3 contains 16 residues. V was cut by 5 bases and J by 5 bases, with 18 bases left in between. CDR1 SGHVS and CDR2 FNYEAQ come from the germline V gene. DNA for the CDR3: TGTGCCAGCAGCCTGGACAGTTTCTCCTCTACCGGGGAGCTGTTTTTT. Protein sequence: CASSLDSFSSTGELFF.

The chain joins TRBV2 to TRBJ2-2, with D tentatively TRBD1 or TRBD2 (5 bases each). Germline V gene sequence: CDR1 SNHLY, CDR2 FYNNEI. There are 16 residues in the CDR3. Trimming removed 3 bases from V and 6 bases from J, with 17 bases in between. In DNA form, the CDR3 reads TGTGCCAGCAGTGACTTGTCCGGGGACGGTTCCGGGGAGCTGTTTTTT. It yields the protein CASSDLSGDGSGELFF.

This chain joins TRBV18 and TRBJ2-7, with D possibly matching TRBD1 (8 bases). With 3 bases removed from V and 3 bases from J, the gap between germline ends came to 21 bases. The CDR3 is 17 amino acids. Germline lookup yields CDR1 KGHSH and CDR2 LQKENI. The CDR3 DNA sequence: TGTGCCAGCTCACCGGACAGGGTTCGGGGGGTTCACTACGAGCAGTACGTC. Its protein product is CASSPDRVRGVHYEQYV.